These T cell receptor beta chains were read from a single sample in a study of T-cell memory formation after mild COVID-19. TCRdb independently ran MiXCR on the 5' RACE reads; one entry per CDR3 protein. The sample consists of about 58,000 distinct CDR3 sequences, roughly 26% of them appearing once. The source material was PBMCs or a T cell subset sorted from them (not recorded which). Every receptor here comes from a man aged 18 to 29 who had mild COVID-19 (a few samples of this study predate the infection). Cell type and time point are not known. The CDR3 runs from the conserved cysteine through the conserved F or W. The D gene is left open where the match is weak. Not every row has a clone size; where given, it reads once, few, many or a size class.

CDR3: CASSQESSGGWNSYEQYF
DNA: TGTGCCAGCAGCCAAGAATCTAGCGGGGGATGGAACTCCTACGAGCAGTACTTC
V: TRBV4-2
size: few
J: TRBJ2-7
D: TRBD2

CDR3: CASSFQGSEQFF
DNA: TGTGCCAGCAGCTTCCAGGGATCTGAGCAGTTCTTC
V: TRBV9
size: few
J: TRBJ2-1
D: NA

CDR3: CASSLDGPYNEQFF
DNA: TGTGCCAGCAGTTTGGACGGCCCCTACAATGAGCAGTTCTTC
V: TRBV27
size: few
J: TRBJ2-1
D: NA

CDR3: CSAKGLIAKNIQYF
DNA: TGCAGTGCTAAGGGACTGATAGCCAAAAACATTCAGTACTTC
V: TRBV20-1
size: many
J: TRBJ2-4
D: NA

CDR3: CASSQGPRGGDEQYF
DNA: TGCGCCAGCAGCCAAGGGCCTCGGGGGGGCGACGAGCAGTACTTC
V: TRBV4-1
size: NA
J: TRBJ2-7
D: TRBD2

CDR3: CASSLRGSLVDTQYF
DNA: TGCGCCAGCAGCTTGAGGGGGAGCCTAGTAGATACGCAGTATTTT
V: TRBV5-1
size: NA
J: TRBJ2-3
D: NA

CDR3: CSATQGPWETEAFF
DNA: TGCAGTGCAACACAGGGGCCATGGGAGACTGAAGCTTTCTTT
V: TRBV20-1
size: few
J: TRBJ1-1
D: TRBD1

CDR3: CASSGWGGTDTQYF
DNA: TGTGCCAGCAGTGGGTGGGGCGGCACAGATACGCAGTATTTT
V: TRBV6-5
size: NA
J: TRBJ2-3
D: NA

CDR3: CASSSGWEQFF
DNA: TGTGCCAGCAGTTCCGGCTGGGAGCAGTTCTTC
V: TRBV6-5
size: once
J: TRBJ2-1
D: NA

CDR3: CASSLEGNGELFF
DNA: TGCGCCAGCAGCTTGGAAGGCAACGGGGAGCTGTTTTTT
V: TRBV5-1
size: NA
J: TRBJ2-2
D: NA

CDR3: CASNPAPGRAVNNEQFF
DNA: TGTGCCAGCAATCCAGCCCCCGGGAGAGCAGTCAACAATGAGCAGTTCTTC
V: TRBV6-2/TRBV6-3
size: few
J: TRBJ2-1
D: NA

CDR3: CASSPGAGIGLWYYGYTF
DNA: TGTGCCAGCAGCCCTGGGGCCGGGATAGGGTTGTGGTACTATGGCTACACCTTC
V: TRBV7-2
size: once
J: TRBJ1-2
D: NA

CDR3: CSVEDNSYEQYF
DNA: TGCAGCGTTGAGGATAACTCCTACGAGCAGTACTTC
V: TRBV29-1
size: once
J: TRBJ2-7
D: NA

CDR3: CASRGSGGDDEQFF
DNA: TGTGCCAGCAGGGGGTCAGGGGGCGACGATGAGCAGTTCTTC
V: TRBV12-3/TRBV12-4
size: many
J: TRBJ2-1
D: TRBD1

CDR3: CASSHGQGATDTQYF
DNA: TGTGCCAGCAGCCATGGACAGGGGGCAACAGATACGCAGTATTTT
V: TRBV7-9
size: few
J: TRBJ2-3
D: TRBD1

CDR3: CASRYTGSTEAFF
DNA: TGTGCCAGCAGATATACAGGGTCAACTGAAGCTTTCTTT
V: TRBV27
size: NA
J: TRBJ1-1
D: NA

CDR3: CASSERGHGNQPQHF
DNA: TGTGCCAGCAGTGAAAGGGGGCATGGCAATCAGCCCCAGCATTTT
V: TRBV6-1
size: NA
J: TRBJ1-5
D: TRBD1

CDR3: CASSQFTSGENYNEQFF
DNA: TGTGCCAGCAGCCAATTCACTAGCGGGGAGAACTACAATGAGCAGTTCTTC
V: TRBV4-2
size: NA
J: TRBJ2-1
D: TRBD2

CDR3: CASGLGTGVMEAFF
DNA: TGTGCTAGTGGTTTGGGGACAGGGGTTATGGAAGCTTTCTTT
V: TRBV12-5
size: NA
J: TRBJ1-1
D: TRBD1

CDR3: CASSKAGDTRFGQPQHF
DNA: TGTGCCAGCAGCAAAGCCGGGGACACCAGATTCGGTCAGCCCCAGCATTTT
V: TRBV21-1
size: NA
J: TRBJ1-5
D: NA

CDR3: CASSLIGQTYEQYF
DNA: TGTGCCAGCAGCTTGATAGGACAGACCTACGAGCAGTACTTC
V: TRBV5-8
size: NA
J: TRBJ2-7
D: NA

CDR3: CASSWGRSNTEAFF
DNA: TGTGCCAGCAGCTGGGGACGGTCGAACACTGAAGCTTTCTTT
V: TRBV7-2
size: few
J: TRBJ1-1
D: NA

CDR3: CASSLVSVDEQYF
DNA: TGTGCCAGCAGTTTAGTAAGTGTGGACGAGCAGTACTTC
V: TRBV28
size: NA
J: TRBJ2-7
D: NA

CDR3: CATEGGELFF
DNA: TGTGCCACCGAGGGCGGGGAGCTGTTTTTT
V: TRBV6-6
size: few
J: TRBJ2-2
D: NA

CDR3: CASSPPRADDTGELFF
DNA: TGTGCCAGCAGCCCCCCGAGGGCTGACGACACCGGGGAGCTGTTTTTT
V: TRBV7-9
size: NA
J: TRBJ2-2
D: NA

CDR3: CASSFLGGPNEQFF
DNA: TGTGCCAGCAGCTTTCTCGGGGGACCCAATGAGCAGTTCTTC
V: TRBV7-9
size: few
J: TRBJ2-1
D: NA

CDR3: CASSVVVSGGPTDTQYF
DNA: TGTGCCAGCAGCGTAGTGGTTAGCGGGGGACCCACAGATACGCAGTATTTT
V: TRBV9
size: once
J: TRBJ2-3
D: TRBD2

CDR3: CASSPTVGGIYGYTF
DNA: TGTGCCAGCAGCCCCACCGTTGGGGGGATCTATGGCTACACCTTC
V: TRBV5-6
size: NA
J: TRBJ1-2
D: NA

CDR3: CATRPNRAGGTDTQYF
DNA: TGTGCCACGAGACCCAACAGGGCGGGAGGCACAGATACGCAGTATTTT
V: TRBV24-1
size: once
J: TRBJ2-3
D: NA

CDR3: CATQRAPSSYNEQFF
DNA: TGCGCCACACAAAGGGCCCCAAGCTCCTACAATGAGCAGTTCTTC
V: TRBV5-1
size: once
J: TRBJ2-1
D: NA

CDR3: CASSWPGTEQYF
DNA: TGTGCCAGCAGTTGGCCGGGGACGGAGCAGTACTTC
V: TRBV12-3/TRBV12-4
size: NA
J: TRBJ2-7
D: NA

CDR3: CASSAFGPSSYNEQFF
DNA: TGTGCCAGCAGCGCTTTCGGACCCAGCTCCTACAATGAGCAGTTCTTC
V: TRBV6-5
size: few
J: TRBJ2-1
D: NA

CDR3: CASSLGLAGRAKNIQYF
DNA: TGCGCCAGCAGCTTGGGGCTAGCGGGGAGAGCCAAAAACATTCAGTACTTC
V: TRBV5-1
size: NA
J: TRBJ2-4
D: TRBD2

CDR3: CASSSNDGSHNEQFF
DNA: TGTGCCAGCAGCTCAAATGACGGGAGCCACAATGAGCAGTTCTTC
V: TRBV7-2
size: NA
J: TRBJ2-1
D: NA

CDR3: CATSRWTGGTEAFF
DNA: TGTGCCACCAGCAGATGGACAGGGGGCACTGAAGCTTTCTTT
V: TRBV15
size: NA
J: TRBJ1-1
D: TRBD1

CDR3: CASSLAVDRAHSYEQYF
DNA: TGTGCCAGCAGCTTAGCCGTAGACAGGGCGCACTCCTACGAGCAGTACTTC
V: TRBV7-6
size: few
J: TRBJ2-7
D: TRBD1

CDR3: CASSSPSSGGIYEQFF
DNA: TGCGCCAGCAGCTCCCCTTCTAGCGGGGGTATCTATGAGCAGTTCTTC
V: TRBV4-1
size: NA
J: TRBJ2-1
D: TRBD2

CDR3: CASSQDPSGGSYEQYF
DNA: TGCGCCAGCAGCCAAGACCCCAGCGGGGGATCCTACGAGCAGTACTTC
V: TRBV4-3
size: NA
J: TRBJ2-7
D: TRBD2

CDR3: CASSGAGMSYNSPLHF
DNA: TGTGCCAGCAGTGGTGCGGGAATGTCCTATAATTCACCCCTCCACTTT
V: TRBV25-1
size: NA
J: TRBJ1-6
D: NA

CDR3: CASSLGRQGIYGYTF
DNA: TGCGCCAGCAGCTTGGGTCGACAGGGAATCTATGGCTACACCTTC
V: TRBV5-1
size: NA
J: TRBJ1-2
D: TRBD1

CDR3: CASSLVQQNTGELFF
DNA: TGTGCCAGCAGCTTAGTGCAACAGAACACCGGGGAGCTGTTTTTT
V: TRBV7-9
size: NA
J: TRBJ2-2
D: NA

CDR3: CASSLDQGTGANVLTF
DNA: TGTGCCAGCAGCTTAGATCAGGGCACTGGGGCCAACGTCCTGACTTTC
V: TRBV7-6
size: many
J: TRBJ2-6
D: NA

CDR3: CSAPRTDRPYEQYF
DNA: TGCAGTGCTCCCCGGACAGACCGGCCCTACGAGCAGTACTTC
V: TRBV20-1
size: NA
J: TRBJ2-7
D: NA

CDR3: CASSTDSRDTQYF
DNA: TGTGCCAGCAGCACGGACTCTAGAGATACGCAGTATTTT
V: TRBV7-3
size: few
J: TRBJ2-3
D: NA

CDR3: CASSFSRGTEAFF
DNA: TGTGCCAGCAGTTTTTCCCGGGGCACTGAAGCTTTCTTT
V: TRBV12-3/TRBV12-4
size: NA
J: TRBJ1-1
D: NA

CDR3: CASSGRDNYNEQFF
DNA: TGCGCCAGCAGCGGCCGGGACAACTACAATGAGCAGTTCTTC
V: TRBV5-1
size: few
J: TRBJ2-1
D: NA

CDR3: CATSDNIRGQGNETQYF
DNA: TGTGCCACCAGTGACAACATAAGGGGGCAGGGAAATGAGACCCAGTACTTC
V: TRBV24-1
size: many
J: TRBJ2-5
D: TRBD1

CDR3: CASSPDRWGYNEQFF
DNA: TGTGCCAGCAGTCCGGACAGATGGGGGTACAATGAGCAGTTCTTC
V: TRBV3-1
size: few
J: TRBJ2-1
D: NA

CDR3: CASTNPGTGGYEQYF
DNA: TGTGCCAGCACCAACCCCGGGACAGGGGGCTACGAGCAGTACTTC
V: TRBV7-2
size: many
J: TRBJ2-7
D: TRBD1

CDR3: CATSRDMTSTETQYF
DNA: TGTGCCACCAGCAGAGATATGACTAGTACAGAGACCCAGTACTTC
V: TRBV15
size: few
J: TRBJ2-5
D: NA

CDR3: CASSVLAGGGDTQYF
DNA: TGTGCCAGCAGTGTACTAGCGGGGGGTGGAGATACGCAGTATTTT
V: TRBV6-4
size: NA
J: TRBJ2-3
D: TRBD2

CDR3: CASSLPGFVFGGYTF
DNA: TGTGCCAGCAGCTTACCAGGGTTCGTATTCGGAGGCTACACCTTC
V: TRBV7-2
size: NA
J: TRBJ1-2
D: NA

CDR3: CSAHGTSGPSNYGYTF
DNA: TGCAGCGCACACGGGACAAGTGGCCCTTCTAACTATGGCTACACCTTC
V: TRBV29-1
size: NA
J: TRBJ1-2
D: NA

CDR3: CASSQLAGGSYEQYF
DNA: TGCGCCAGCAGCCAACTAGCGGGGGGGTCCTACGAGCAGTACTTC
V: TRBV4-3
size: NA
J: TRBJ2-7
D: TRBD2

CDR3: CASSQTLGPLDPFF
DNA: TGTGCCAGCAGTCAAACCCTGGGGCCGCTTGATCCGTTCTTC
V: TRBV6-2/TRBV6-3
size: NA
J: TRBJ2-1
D: NA